This T cell receptor beta chain was sequenced for a study of shared clonotypes between healthy human individuals (dated by TCRdb to 2020 to 2021). For context, the study as a whole: A few men and two women, aged 18 to 49 years, made up the cohort. Between about 0.85 and 10 billion PBMCs per donor were obtained by leukapheresis. To estimate repertoire size and how much clonotype sharing occurs between individuals, the study deeply sequenced the blood TCR repertoires of several healthy adults. To increase sequencing depth and limit assay-specific biases, different laboratories used diverse techniques to prepare libraries and sequence TCR repertoires. For each donor, three plates each were used for CD4 naive and CD4 memory, two plates were used for CD8 naive, and one plate was used for CD8 memory.

Donors were healthy HIV-negative adults with no recently reported acute infections or vaccinations. All donors were Caucasian adults living in Nashville, Tennessee, USA. CD4+ T cells were enriched by magnetic negative selection, after which naive cells were positively selected on CD45RA and the negative fraction was taken as the memory subset. After blood collection by leukapheresis, PBMCs were isolated using Ficoll-Histopaque density gradient centrifugation and then cryopreserved in the vapor phase of liquid nitrogen. Analytical flow cytometry was used to check the purity and quantity of every magnetically sorted T cell population. Genomic DNA was isolated from each sorted fraction and quantified by UV absorbance on a Nanodrop 2000c. Using the deep immunoSEQ assay, TCR CDR3 regions were amplified from genomic DNA by multiplex PCR. Genomic DNA extracted from each cell subset was distributed evenly over all wells of several immunoSEQ 96-well plates, and each plate served as one replicate. For sorted subsets, each replicate PCR was loaded with approximately 190 ng genomic DNA, equivalent to 25,000 to 30,000 T cell genomes. Purified libraries were measured with a Qubit 3.0 fluorometer, size-checked on a Bioanalyzer 2100, and measured again with the KAPA Library Quantification kit. Every immunoSEQ 96-well plate was sequenced on a separate single-read 150-cycle Illumina NextSeq 550 flow cell. The authors' analysis ran thus. The immunoSEQ output contained only junctional sequences without quality scores, so filtering could not match that applied to full-length reads. Sequences were annotated with PyIR, a Python wrapper for IgBLAST v1.9, using IMGT germline references to assign V/J genes and CDR3. Reads were filtered out if the reads had weak V/J assignments (E-value above 1e-6), no CDR3, stop codons, out-of-frame junctions, or ambiguous translated residues. A V3J clonotype was defined by an identical inferred V gene, J gene, and CDR3 amino acid sequence. The percentage overlap between two repertoires was calculated by dividing the number of shared unique clonotypes by the size of the smaller repertoire. RTK rarefaction, the Chao1 estimator, and Recon v2.1 estimates of unobserved clonotypes were used to assess repertoire richness. Generation probabilities for all TCRbeta clonotypes obtained by the gDNA method from four donors were computed using OLGA. TCRdb took this table from immuneACCESS and kept in-frame rearrangements with V and J called. Such tables lack part of the clones; where checked against another copy, unresolved V genes explain under half of the gap, and the rest is unexplained. D and trimming were read from the DNA, whereas the V and J calls and clone size are those reported in that table. This sample holds around 1,000,000 clones; roughly 80% were observed only once. Clones ranked in the top ten supply 0.85% to 1% of the sample.

Findings and caveats that apply to the study as a whole: Because the study included only a small number of donors, the genetic and exposure-history diversity represented was limited. Pairwise subsampling led to the expectation that sequencing depth would affect the degree of clonotype sharing among donors. Rarefaction of sorted-subset datasets indicated incomplete sequencing despite the large sequencing depth. Higher generation probabilities were observed for clonotypes shared by all four sorted-subset donors than for non-shared clonotypes. Larger estimated clonotype richness was generally found for naive subsets than for memory subsets. Sampling was limited to blood, and TCR repertoires in tissue likely differ from TCR repertoires in blood. Approximately 5% of naive CD4, 3% to 4% of naive CD8, approximately 2% of memory CD4, and 0.35% to 0.5% of memory CD8 clonotypes were shared across four donors.

In regard to this clone: It has no known antigen specificity. Base qualities are not at hand, and no much larger clone is one base apart.

Trimming takes 3 bases off V and 4 bases off J; junction bases not matched to a gene: 5. The CDR3 has 16 amino acids, counting the end cysteine and phenylalanine. Only the CDR3 DNA is retained, 48 bases long and in frame from the first base. From a lookup of the germline V gene, CDR1 and CDR2 are SGHRS and YFSETQ. This receptor was taken from a man in his late teens or twenties in good health. Some clones in this sample may be carry-over from other donors' samples. The receptor chain draws on TRBV5-1 and TRBJ2-1, and 12 junction bases match TRBD2. Sequenced material: memory CD4+ T cells from PBMCs. Read against the paper, the sample's cell subset or site label means: CD45RA-negative fraction. The base sequence is TGCGCCAGCAGCTCCCGACTAGCGGGAGCGTACAATGAGCAGTTCTTC. It is translated as CASSSRLAGAYNEQFF.